The clone carrying this T cell receptor beta chain was observed a handful of times. Antigen specificity is unknown. This entry comes from a study of early T cells in non-severe SARS-CoV-2 infection. Overall study context: Sequencing used unsorted whole-blood bulk RNA, so chains lack pairing.

The library protocol tagged individual cDNA molecules with unique molecular identifiers. TCRdb ran MiXCR on the 5' RACE reads and lists one entry per CDR3 protein. The sample includes over 25,000 distinct CDR3 sequences, 4.5% of them seen just once. This CDR3 contains 12 residues. V lost 0 bases to trimming and J lost 12 bases, with 11 bases between them. Germline CDR1 is KGHSH and CDR2 is LQKENI. Study results and caveats: Anti-spike CD8 responses were favored in VDJdb matching, and private and CD4 specificities were missed.

The chain carries TRBV18 and TRBJ2-5, with D unresolved. The origin of this receptor is an adult who was a healthcare worker with PCR-confirmed SARS-CoV-2 infection or an uninfected control (not recorded which). The sequencing input was whole blood. The CDR3 is CASSPPGKHEYF. DNA of the CDR3: TGTGCCAGCTCACCACCGGGGAAGCACGAGTACTTC.